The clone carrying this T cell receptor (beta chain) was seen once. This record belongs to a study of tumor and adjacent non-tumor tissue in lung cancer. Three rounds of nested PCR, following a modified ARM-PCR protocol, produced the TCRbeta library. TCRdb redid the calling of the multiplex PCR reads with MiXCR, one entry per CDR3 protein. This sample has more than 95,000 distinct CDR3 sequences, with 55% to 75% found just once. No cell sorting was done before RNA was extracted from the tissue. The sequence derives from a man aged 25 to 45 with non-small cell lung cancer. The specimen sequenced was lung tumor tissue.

The CDR3 here is CVRSLAGPGELFF. Written as DNA, the CDR3 is TGTGTCAGGAGCTTAGCGGGGCCCGGGGAGCTGTTTTTT. The rearrangement uses TRBV7-8 and TRBJ2-2, with 8 nucleotides matching TRBD2. The CDR3 runs to 13 residues. Germline V gene sequence: CDR1 SGHVS, CDR2 FQNEAQ.